Listed here is a single T cell receptor (beta chain). Its antigen is still unknown. Per-base qualities were not stored, and no clone one base away is much larger. The sample belongs to a study of spatial heterogeneity in lung cancer (dated by TCRdb to about 2019). About the investigation overall: Beta-chain transcripts were consistently detected in greater numbers than alpha-chain transcripts, which likely reflected higher beta-chain transcript abundance. In tumor regions, TCR transcript counts showed a strong correlation with a T cell transcriptional module score from matched bulk RNA-seq. In the raw uncorrected reads, each unique combination of TCR and UMI appeared more than ten times on average. In non-small cell lung cancer, the study quantitatively compared TCR alpha and beta repertoires across several tumor regions, matched nontumor lung, and blood. Nonsynonymous mutation counts, determined by whole-exome sequencing of tumor tissue, were related to TCR repertoire features. At surgery, 200 or so tumor regions, 64 matched nontumor lung samples and 56 PBMC samples were TCR-sequenced for both alpha and beta chains.

Results the study describes overall, beyond this receptor: The tumor nonsynonymous mutation count correlated with the number of expanded alpha and beta TCRs within the tumor. Counts of ubiquitous and regional expanded TCRs were found to correlate with counts of ubiquitous and regional nonsynonymous mutations, respectively. TCR-seq coverage of tumor T cells was estimated at only around 6.7% for alpha chains and less than 15% for beta chains. Additional single-cell paired TCR alpha and beta sequencing was considered necessary to confirm, at a functional level, the hypothesis that regional TCRs recognize regional mutations.

Libraries were made using 5' RACE. Sequencing used a NextSeq 500. To allow correction of PCR and sequencing errors, the TCR library protocol tagged every TCR cDNA molecule with a unique molecular identifier. The paper's processing steps were these. Decombinator tools were used for TCR identification, UMI-based error correction and CDR3 extraction. Expanded TCRs were defined as those above a frequency of 2 per 1,000, corresponding to the top 1% of the tumor frequency distribution. Expanded tumor TCRs were classed as regional if statistically deemed absent (corrected P<0.05) from at least one tumor region, otherwise ubiquitous. Each repertoire was subsampled 100 times to 5,000 TCRs, after which Renyi diversity was computed with the R vegan package. CDR3 similarity networks were built from amino acid triplet string-kernel similarity, connecting CDR3s with pairwise similarity above 0.82. In-frame beta chains were kept once TCRdb had trimmed the public reads at Q25 with fastp and called clones with MiXCR. For every CDR3 protein sequence, its rows merge into one entry that carries the most common genes and DNA. Clone size and V and J calls follow TCRdb, not the original study. The sample data list 15,000 to 20,000 distinct CDR3 sequences, and 5.5% to 8.5% of these were observed just once. 20% to 25% of the sample rests with the top ten.

What this sample's time point label stands for: sample taken at primary tumor resection. The donors were more than 65 patients from the lung TRACERx cohort who had early-stage, untreated non-small cell lung cancer. TCR sequencing used whole RNA extracted from tumor and nontumor lung tissue, or from cryopreserved PBMC samples, without cell sorting. A patient was chosen for TCR sequencing only when enough RNA was available from at least two tumor regions. Tumor and adjacent nontumor lung specimens were reviewed by a lung pathologist before selection. The TCR comes from a female donor with early-stage non-small cell lung cancer. The sequencing used lung tumor tissue, collected at surgery.

The nucleotide sequence is TGCAGTGCTAGAGATTCCGGGGGGCGATCGTACAATCAGCCCCAGCATTTT. Protein translation: CSARDSGGRSYNQPQHF. The rearranged chain carries TRBV20-1 and TRBJ1-5; TRBD1 is possibly the D segment (6 matching bases). At the junction V is shortened by 0 bases and J by 3 bases, with 18 bases in between. Taken from cysteine to phenylalanine, the CDR3 has 17 residues. CDR3 DNA only is kept here, 51 bases in frame from base 1. Based on the germline V gene (reference sequence), the CDR1 and CDR2 sequences are DFQATT and SNEGSKA.